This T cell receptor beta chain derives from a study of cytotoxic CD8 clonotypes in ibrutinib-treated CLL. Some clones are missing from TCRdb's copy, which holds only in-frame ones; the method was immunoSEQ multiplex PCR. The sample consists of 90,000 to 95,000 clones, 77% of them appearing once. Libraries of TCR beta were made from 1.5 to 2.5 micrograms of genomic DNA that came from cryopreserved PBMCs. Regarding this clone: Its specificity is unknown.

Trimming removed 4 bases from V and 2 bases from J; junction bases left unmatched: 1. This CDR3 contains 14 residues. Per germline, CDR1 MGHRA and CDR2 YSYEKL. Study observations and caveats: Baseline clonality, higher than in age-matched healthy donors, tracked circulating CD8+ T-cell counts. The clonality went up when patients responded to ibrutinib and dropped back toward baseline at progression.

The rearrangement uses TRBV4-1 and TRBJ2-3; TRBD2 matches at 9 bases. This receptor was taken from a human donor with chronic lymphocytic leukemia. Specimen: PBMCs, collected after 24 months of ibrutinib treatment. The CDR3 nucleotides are TGCGCCAGCAGCCCTAGCGGGGACACAGATACGCAGTATTTT. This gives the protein CASSPSGDTDTQYF.